Each of the 19 T cell receptor beta chains below was sequenced from the same sample in a study of PD-L1 blockade in urothelial cancer. Documented time point: peripheral blood 6 weeks after treatment start. Some clones are missing from TCRdb's copy, which holds only in-frame ones; the method was immunoSEQ multiplex PCR. The repertoire has around 93,000 clones, around four fifths of them found once; the top ten carry around 7.7%. Sequencing used PBMCs, obtained around atezolizumab (anti-PD-L1) treatment. Receptors originate from a man aged 65 to 85 with urothelial cancer.

This chain links TRBV19 with TRBJ2-1; TRBD1 aligns across 12 bases. V dropped 3 bases and J dropped 10; count of bases not matched to a gene: 7. This CDR3 comprises 15 residues. The germline V gene has CDR1 LNHDA and CDR2 SQIVND (reference sequence). CDR3 DNA sequence: TGTGCCAGTAGTATGCCGGGACAGGGGGCTGGGGAGCAGTTCTTC. It codes for CASSMPGQGAGEQFF.

This clone was counted once. The chain has TRBV7-2 and TRBJ2-2, with D possibly matching TRBD2 (7 bases). V lost 9 bases and J 2 bases, leaving 16 bases between the germline ends. The CDR3 has 15 amino acids. Per the germline V gene, CDR1 is SGHTA and CDR2 is FQGNSA. Written as DNA, the CDR3 is TGTGCCAGTAAGAAGGGGGGGAGAAACACCGGGGAGCTGTTTTTT. Translated, it gives CASKKGGRNTGELFF.

The V and J genes are TRBV11-3 and TRBJ2-1; D ambiguous. This CDR3 contains 13 residues. Germline CDR1 reads SGHNT; CDR2 reads YENEEA. Trimming took 4 bases from V and 7 from J, leaving 11 bases between them. The CDR3 here is CASSSTAANEQFF. The CDR3 nucleotides read TGTGCCAGCAGCTCTACAGCCGCGAATGAGCAGTTCTTC.

V usage is TRBV7-9 and J usage is TRBJ1-6; D possibly corresponds to TRBD1 (5 bases). V was cut by 7 bases and J by 4 bases, with 17 bases left in between. Germline lookup yields CDR1 SEHNR and CDR2 FQNEAQ (reference sequence). The CDR3 consists of 16 residues. The CDR3 DNA follows: TGTGCCAGCACCCCCGGGGGATCGGGGTATAATTCACCCCTCCACTTT. Amino acids: CASTPGGSGYNSPLHF.

This rearrangement joins TRBV6-5 to TRBJ1-2; D is unclear. The CDR3 runs to 13 residues. V shed 2 bases and J shed 6 bases, with 10 bases lying between them. Germline CDR1 reads MNHEY; CDR2 reads SVGAGI. In DNA, the CDR3 is TGTGCCAGCAGTTACCGGGAAGGGCATGGCTACACCTTC. Protein sequence: CASSYREGHGYTF.

This chain joins TRBV19 and TRBJ2-7; D is perhaps TRBD2 (5 bases). The V gene's germline CDR1 is LNHDA and CDR2 SQIVND (reference sequence). The CDR3 has 13 residues. V was clipped by 6 bases and J by 0 bases, with 9 bases between them. The CDR3 loop reads CASRSTSSYEQYF. The CDR3 DNA sequence: TGTGCCAGTAGATCTACTAGCTCCTACGAGCAGTACTTC.

On this clone itself: Other DNA sequences within the sample encode an identical CDR3. The CDR3 spells CASSVVQGGQETQYF. The CDR3 DNA reads TGTGCCAGCAGCGTAGTCCAAGGGGGACAAGAGACCCAGTACTTC. This rearrangement joins TRBV9 to TRBJ2-5, with D possibly TRBD1 on 6 matching bases. CDR3 length: 15 residues. V was trimmed by 0 bases and J by 2 bases, leaving 11 bases between them. CDR1 is SGDLS and CDR2 is YYNGEE in the germline V gene.

This chain links TRBV5-4 with TRBJ2-1; TRBD1 matches at 7 bases. The V and J ends lost 3 bases and 5 bases, in that order; junction bases with no gene match: 11. Germline lookup yields CDR1 SGHNT and CDR2 YYREEE (reference sequence). The CDR3 loop spans 16 amino acids. This CDR3 reads CASSSTKDRTHNEQFF. The CDR3 DNA reads as TGTGCCAGCAGCTCGACAAAGGACAGGACCCACAATGAGCAGTTCTTC.

J is TRBJ1-4 and V is TRBV9, with D perhaps TRBD1 (6 bases). Germline CDR1 is SGDLS and CDR2 is YYNGEE. The CDR3 covers 14 residues. The ends were cut back, 4 bases at V and 8 bases at J, with 15 bases in the middle. The CDR3, as DNA: TGTGCCAGCAGCCCGCTAACAGGGCGCGAAAAACTGTTTTTT. Encoded protein: CASSPLTGREKLFF. The full variable domain, with the rest looked up from reference TRBV9 and TRBJ1-4, is DSGVTQTPKHLITATGQRVTLRCSPRSGDLSVYWYQQSLDQGLQFLIQYYNGEERAKGNILERFSAQQFPDLHSELNLSSLELGDSALYFCASSPLTGREKLFFGSGTQLSVL.

This chain connects TRBV9 to TRBJ2-6; 9 positions match TRBD1. CDR3 length: 18 amino acids. Germline CDR1 and CDR2: SGDLS and YYNGEE. V lost 3 bases, J lost 2 bases, and 9 bases stayed unmatched. The CDR3 sequence: CASSEYPGQGAGANVLTF. The CDR3 DNA sequence: TGTGCCAGCAGCGAATATCCGGGACAGGGTGCTGGGGCCAACGTCCTGACTTTC.

The chain employs TRBV7-3 and TRBJ2-7, with D possibly being TRBD1 (6 bases). With 1 base removed from V and 6 bases from J, the gap between germline ends came to 13 bases. The germline CDR1 and CDR2 sequences are SGHTA and FQGTGA. The CDR3 totals 14 residues. For the CDR3, the DNA is TGTGCCAGCAGCTTAATAGGGGGAGAGGGCGAGCAGTACTTC. It translates to CASSLIGGEGEQYF.

The chain couples TRBV7-2 to TRBJ2-1, with D perhaps assigned TRBD1 or TRBD2 (9 bases each). Germline V CDR1 and CDR2: SGHTA, FQGNSA. V dropped 5 bases and J dropped 6 bases, with 23 bases sitting between them. This CDR3 is built from 17 residues. The CDR3 sequence is CASSGTGLSGRRNEQFF. The CDR3 DNA follows: TGTGCCAGCAGCGGGACAGGGTTGAGCGGGAGGCGCAATGAGCAGTTCTTC.

This clone appeared once. This sequence joins TRBV5-4 and TRBJ2-5, with 10 bases that match TRBD1. V shed 5 bases and J 2 bases; nucleotides not matched to a gene: 6. The CDR3 totals 15 residues. Germline loops: CDR1 SGHNT, CDR2 YYREEE (reference sequence). The chain's CDR3 is CASSYGQGVQETQYF. The DNA of the CDR3 is TGTGCCAGCAGTTATGGACAGGGGGTACAAGAGACCCAGTACTTC.

This clone was seen just once. The rearrangement joins TRBV4-1 to TRBJ2-2, with a weak D call TRBD1 (5 bases). Per the germline V gene, CDR1 is MGHRA and CDR2 is YSYEKL. Trimming took 2 bases from V and 9 from J, leaving 19 bases between them. This CDR3 comprises 16 residues. The CDR3 region has the DNA TGCGCCAGCAGCCAACCAGACAGACCGCCAAGTAGGGAGCTGTTTTTT. Translating it yields CASSQPDRPPSRELFF.

This sequence joins TRBV6-1 and TRBJ1-1, with D uncertain. CDR3 length: 12 amino acids. Germline-derived CDR1 and CDR2 are MNHNS and SASEGT. V was clipped by 3 bases and J by 4 bases, with 6 bases between them. The CDR3 sequence: CASSDTTTEAFF. CDR3 in DNA: TGTGCCAGCAGTGATACTACCACTGAAGCTTTCTTT.

The chain has TRBV18 and TRBJ2-5; TRBD2 matches 9 bases. The CDR3 has 15 residues. Germline CDR1 is KGHSH and CDR2 is LQKENI. With 3 bases clipped from V and 7 bases from J, the junction kept 9 bases outside the gene matches. Here the CDR3 reads CASSPTSGPVGTQYF. For the CDR3, the DNA is TGTGCCAGCTCACCGACTAGCGGTCCAGTCGGGACCCAGTACTTC. Filled out from reference TRBV18 and TRBJ2-5, the complete variable domain reads NAGVMQNPRHLVRRRGQEARLRCSPMKGHSHVYWYRQLPEEGLKFMVYLQKENIIDESGMPKERFSAEFPKEGPSILRIQQVVRGDSAAYFCASSPTSGPVGTQYFGPGTRLLVL.

The V gene is TRBV6-5, the J gene TRBJ2-7; 9 bases are a match to TRBD1. J lost 5 bases, V lost 7 bases, and 6 bases had no gene match. The CDR3 is 13 residues long. Germline CDR1 is MNHEY and CDR2 is SVGAGI. CDR3 coding DNA: TGTGCCAGCACCGGGACAGGGTGGGACGAGCAGTACTTC. Translating gives CASTGTGWDEQYF.

This chain links TRBV14 with TRBJ2-2, with a weak D call TRBD2 (5 bases). V was cut by 0 bases and J by 5 bases, with 7 bases left in between. Germline V gene lookup returns CDR1 SGHDN and CDR2 FVKESK. The CDR3 has 14 residues. CDR3 sequence (DNA): TGTGCCAGCAGCCAAGATAGAGGGACCGGGGAGCTGTTTTTT. Protein product: CASSQDRGTGELFF.

The chain links TRBV19 to TRBJ2-7, with D tentatively TRBD1 (6 bases). Looked up from germline, CDR1 is LNHDA and CDR2 is SQIVND (reference sequence). The CDR3 spans 15 residues. Trimming cost V 3 bases and J 0 bases, with 12 bases left between them. The CDR3 DNA is TGTGCCAGTAGTATGGGACACCTCCCCTCCTACGAGCAGTACTTC. Its translation: CASSMGHLPSYEQYF.